This passage covers 26 T cell receptor beta chains from one sample sequenced in a study of shared clonotypes between healthy human individuals. Only CD45RO-negative cells positively selected for CCR7 counted as naive CD8 cells, so terminally differentiated effector memory CD45RA+ cells were excluded. Data came from immunoSEQ multiplex PCR; TCRdb stores just in-frame clones and leaves some out. This sample has 560,000 or so clones, with roughly 95% found just once. Sequenced material: naive CD8+ T cells sorted from blood. The receptor set was obtained from a woman aged 25 to 45 in good health.

The V and J genes are TRBV19 and TRBJ2-7, with D possibly matching TRBD2 (5 bases). The CDR3 sequence is 15 residues long. V lost 4 bases and J lost 4, with 17 bases in between. Germline lookup yields CDR1 LNHDA and CDR2 SQIVND (reference sequence). The CDR3 sequence is CASSTGPGLSYEQYF. Here the CDR3 DNA reads TGTGCCAGTAGTACCGGGCCAGGACTCTCTTACGAGCAGTACTTC.

This rearrangement joins TRBV4-1 to TRBJ2-3; TRBD2 agrees at 10 bases. V gave up 5 bases and J gave up 4 bases; unmatched junction bases: 15. The CDR3 runs to 18 residues. The germline gives CDR1 MGHRA, CDR2 YSYEKL. The CDR3 nucleotides are TGCGCCAGCAGCTTCCGAAGCGTCCTAGCGGGAGAATCAGATACGCAGTATTTT. The encoded protein is CASSFRSVLAGESDTQYF.

The chain uses TRBV28 and TRBJ1-3; no clear D. With 2 bases removed from V and 4 bases from J, the gap between germline ends came to 9 bases. The germline V gene encodes CDR1 MDHEN and CDR2 SYDVKM. This CDR3 contains 14 residues. The CDR3 is CASSLSQRGNTIYF. CDR3 nucleotide sequence: TGTGCCAGCAGTTTAAGTCAGAGAGGAAACACCATATATTTT.

This chain uses TRBV28 with TRBJ2-2; 9 bases match TRBD2. The CDR3 is 14 amino acids. CDR1 MDHEN and CDR2 SYDVKM come from the germline V gene. Germline trimming cut 3 bases from V and 6 bases from J; bases unmatched to any gene: 2. CDR3 sequence reads: CASSLAGGAGELFF. The CDR3 DNA reads as TGTGCCAGCAGTTTGGCGGGAGGGGCCGGGGAGCTGTTTTTT.

V and J are TRBV5-1 and TRBJ2-1; TRBD2 matches 10 bases. CDR1 is SGHRS, CDR2 YFSETQ, per germline. The junction had 15 bases not matched to a gene; V was cut back by 0 bases and J by 6 bases. This CDR3 has 19 amino acids. The CDR3 spells CASSLDGVLAGEEGNEQFF. CDR3 nucleotide sequence: TGCGCCAGCAGCTTGGATGGTGTGCTAGCGGGAGAAGAAGGCAATGAGCAGTTCTTC. Using reference TRBV5-1 and TRBJ2-1 for the parts outside the CDR3, the full variable domain is KAGVTQTPRYLIKTRGQQVTLSCSPISGHRSVSWYQQTPGQGLQFLFEYFSETQRNKGNFPGRFSGRQFSNSRSEMNVSTLELGDSALYLCASSLDGVLAGEEGNEQFFGPGTRLTVL.

CDR3 sequence reads: CASSLSVTGFQTQYF. The CDR3 DNA follows: TGTGCCAGCAGTTTAAGTGTCACAGGTTTTCAGACCCAGTACTTC. J is TRBJ2-5 and V is TRBV27, with TRBD1 as a possible D gene (5 bases). CDR1 is MNHEY and CDR2 is SMNVEV in the germline V gene (reference sequence). Trimming pared 2 bases from V and 6 bases from J, leaving 16 bases between. The CDR3 contains 15 residues.

This clone occurred once. The rearrangement joins TRBV28 to TRBJ2-7; D unresolved. Germline loops: CDR1 MDHEN, CDR2 SYDVKM. V was clipped by 5 bases and J by 0 bases, with 14 bases between them. This CDR3 comprises 15 residues. CDR3 loop: CASSAPTESSYEQYF. The DNA for the CDR3 is TGTGCCAGCAGTGCGCCGACTGAAAGCTCCTACGAGCAGTACTTC.

The chain has TRBV27 and TRBJ1-2; D is uncertain. V was shortened by 11 bases and J by 5 bases, with 15 bases between the two germline ends. Germline CDR1 MNHEY, CDR2 SMNVEV (reference sequence). The CDR3 spans 12 residues. The CDR3 protein is CAPWGPPYGYTF. The CDR3, as DNA: TGTGCCCCTTGGGGTCCGCCTTATGGCTACACCTTC.

This clone was detected only once. V and J are TRBV30 and TRBJ2-2, with 8 bases aligning to TRBD1. Trimming cost V 0 bases and J 3 bases; bases outside gene matches: 3. This CDR3 has 15 residues. Germline CDR1 and CDR2: GTSNPN and SVGIG (reference sequence). The CDR3 reads CAWSVGTGYTGELFF. The CDR3 nucleotides are TGTGCCTGGAGTGTCGGGACAGGATACACCGGGGAGCTGTTTTTT.

V usage is TRBV10-3 and J usage is TRBJ2-3, with D possibly being TRBD2 (6 bases). V lost 0 bases and J lost 6, with 13 bases in between. Germline V gives CDR1 ENHRY, CDR2 SYGVKD. CDR3 length: 15 amino acids. CDR3 nucleotides: TGTGCCATCAGTGAGTCGACGGGGGTTGATGATACGCAGTATTTT. Translated, it gives CAISESTGVDDTQYF.

The chain employs TRBV5-8 and TRBJ2-3; maybe TRBD1 (5 bases). The germline V gene has CDR1 SGHTS and CDR2 YDEGEE. V was shortened by 4 bases and J by 4 bases, with 7 bases between the two germline ends. This CDR3 region has 12 residues. The CDR3 DNA sequence: TGTGCCAGCAGCCGGACATCAGATACGCAGTATTTT. This gives the protein CASSRTSDTQYF.

V usage is TRBV15 and J usage is TRBJ1-4; D is unclear. V lost 0 bases and J lost 8, with 19 bases in between. CDR1 is LNHNV and CDR2 is YYDKDF in the germline V gene (reference sequence). This CDR3 is 17 amino acids long. CDR3 amino acids: CATSRDDELGRTEKLFF. CDR3 in DNA: TGTGCCACCAGCAGAGATGACGAATTGGGCAGGACGGAAAAACTGTTTTTT.

The rearrangement links TRBV9 to TRBJ2-1, with 9 nucleotides matching TRBD2. With V trimmed by 3 bases and J by 6 bases, 7 bases remained unmatched. CDR1 and CDR2 from the germline V gene are SGDLS and YYNGEE. The CDR3 loop spans 15 amino acids. CDR3 protein: CASSEGVSGSNEQFF. CDR3 sequence (DNA): TGTGCCAGCAGCGAGGGGGTTAGCGGGAGCAATGAGCAGTTCTTC.

The chain links TRBV29-1 to TRBJ1-4, with a tentative D call TRBD1 (5 bases). Germline V gene lookup returns CDR1 SQVTM and CDR2 ANQGSEA. V shed 0 bases and J shed 6 bases, with 17 bases lying between them. This CDR3 is built from 16 residues. In nucleotides, the CDR3 is TGCAGCGTTGAAGATGGCGGGGAGGGGCTAGATGAAAAACTGTTTTTT. Amino acids: CSVEDGGEGLDEKLFF. The entire variable domain, with the rest obtained from reference TRBV29-1 and TRBJ1-4, is as follows: SAVISQKPSRDICQRGTSLTIQCQVDSQVTMMFWYRQQPGQSLTLIATANQGSEATYESGFVIDKFPISRPNLTFSTLTVSNMSPEDSSIYLCSVEDGGEGLDEKLFFGSGTQLSVL.

The chain has TRBV7-9 and TRBJ1-1; D perhaps matches TRBD1 (5 bases). V was clipped by 2 bases and J by 4 bases, with 20 bases between them. Per the germline V gene, CDR1 is SEHNR and CDR2 is FQNEAQ (reference sequence). The CDR3 loop spans 17 amino acids. The CDR3 spells CASSLPRGSFSFTEAFF. The CDR3 region has the DNA TGTGCCAGCAGCTTACCTCGGGGCAGTTTTTCCTTCACTGAAGCTTTCTTT.

V is TRBV6-1 and J is TRBJ2-7; 8 bases agree with TRBD1. CDR1 is MNHNS and CDR2 is SASEGT in the germline V gene. J gave up 7 bases and V 6 bases, and 8 bases lay outside the gene matches. This CDR3 is built from 13 residues. CDR3 sequence reads: CASSGQGGIEQYF. In DNA, the CDR3 is TGTGCCAGCAGCGGACAGGGCGGAATTGAGCAGTACTTC.

The chain is built from TRBV2 and TRBJ1-5; TRBD1 aligns across 8 bases. Trimming took 4 bases from V and 6 from J; bases not matched to a gene: 8. The CDR3 runs to 15 residues. Germline V gene sequence: CDR1 SNHLY, CDR2 FYNNEI. The CDR3 DNA reads as TGTGCCAGCAGTGCCCCGACAGGGGTGGGTCAGCCCCAGCATTTT. Residues: CASSAPTGVGQPQHF.

The genes are TRBV27 and TRBJ2-5, with 8 bases that match TRBD1. Germline CDR1 reads MNHEY; CDR2 reads SMNVEV (reference sequence). The V and J ends lost 5 bases and 11 bases, in that order; junction bases with no gene match: 13. The CDR3 is 14 amino acids. CDR3: CASSLGTGITGQYF. As DNA, the CDR3 is TGTGCCAGCAGTCTGGGGACAGGCATAACGGGGCAGTACTTC.

V is TRBV5-5 and J is TRBJ2-7; D is perhaps TRBD1 (6 bases). Trimming shortened V by 4 bases and J by 1 base, and 18 bases separated the two germline ends. Germline lookup yields CDR1 SGHKS and CDR2 YYEKEE (reference sequence). The CDR3 sequence is 16 residues long. CDR3 loop: CASSHYTRQESYEQYF. The CDR3 coding sequence is TGTGCCAGCAGCCATTACACCCGACAGGAGTCCTACGAGCAGTACTTC.

In the case of this clone: The sample contains more than one DNA sequence encoding this CDR3. The chain carries TRBV9 and TRBJ2-1; D ambiguous. The CDR3 has 10 residues. Trimming cost V 3 bases and J 7 bases, with 2 bases left between them. The germline CDR1 and CDR2 sequences are SGDLS and YYNGEE. The CDR3 sequence: CASSGNEQFF. DNA of the CDR3: TGTGCCAGCAGCGGGAATGAGCAGTTCTTC.

The chain carries TRBV13 and TRBJ2-7; 11 nucleotides agree with TRBD2. V lost 3 bases to trimming and J lost 5 bases; unmatched junction nucleotides: 3. CDR3 size: 14 residues. In germline, CDR1 is PRHDT, CDR2 FYEKMQ (reference sequence). DNA for the CDR3: TGTGCCAGCAGCTTTAGCGGGAGGGCCCACGAGCAGTACTTC. Protein product: CASSFSGRAHEQYF. The whole variable domain, remainder taken from reference TRBV13 and TRBJ2-7, is AAGVIQSPRHLIKEKRETATLKCYPIPRHDTVYWYQQGPGQDPQFLISFYEKMQSDKGSIPDRFSAQQFSDYHSELNMSSLELGDSALYFCASSFSGRAHEQYFGPGTRLTVT.

The chain combines TRBV6-1 with TRBJ2-1, with D perhaps matching TRBD2 (6 bases). The CDR3 totals 17 residues. The V gene's germline CDR1 is MNHNS and CDR2 SASEGT. V was trimmed by 1 base and J by 4 bases, leaving 17 bases between them. The CDR3 DNA sequence: TGTGCCAGCAGTGAAGATGCTTACCGGGGGAATTACAATGAGCAGTTCTTC. It translates to CASSEDAYRGNYNEQFF.

J is TRBJ2-3 and V is TRBV19; the D gene could be TRBD1 or TRBD2 (5 bases each). Per the germline V gene, CDR1 is LNHDA and CDR2 is SQIVND (reference sequence). Trimming took 8 bases from V and 2 from J, leaving 11 bases between them. This CDR3 comprises 13 residues. CDR3 region: CASAPGTTDTQYF. The CDR3 DNA follows: TGTGCCAGTGCCCCTGGGACCACAGATACGCAGTATTTT.

J is TRBJ2-7 and V is TRBV14; a possible D gene is TRBD1 (6 bases). Germline V CDR1 and CDR2: SGHDN, FVKESK. The CDR3 is made up of 17 amino acids. Trimming stripped 4 bases from V and 0 bases from J, with 19 bases between. The CDR3 bases are TGTGCCAGCAGCCTCAGACAGGCGAAGGAGAGCTCCTACGAGCAGTACTTC. As protein: CASSLRQAKESSYEQYF. Variable domain in full (rest from reference TRBV14 and TRBJ2-7): EAGVTQFPSHSVIEKGQTVTLRCDPISGHDNLYWYRRVMGKEIKFLLHFVKESKQDESGMPNNRFLAERTGGTYSTLKVQPAELEDSGVYFCASSLRQAKESSYEQYFGPGTRLTVT.

The chain employs TRBV6-1 and TRBJ1-2; 10 bases agree with TRBD1. Germline CDR1 reads MNHNS; CDR2 reads SASEGT. This CDR3 has 14 amino acids. The V and J ends lost 3 bases and 6 bases, in that order; junction bases with no gene match: 4. This CDR3 is CASSDPGTGDGYTF. CDR3 sequence (DNA): TGTGCCAGCAGTGACCCCGGGACAGGGGATGGCTACACCTTC.

This chain uses TRBV20-1 with TRBJ1-1; D remains unclear. The germline V gene has CDR1 DFQATT and CDR2 SNEGSKA (reference sequence). The CDR3 spans 11 residues. Trimming removed 7 bases at V and 0 bases at J, with 6 bases between. CDR3 sequence reads: CSVYMNTEAFF. As DNA, the CDR3 is TGCAGTGTTTATATGAACACTGAAGCTTTCTTT.